This passage covers 13 T cell receptor beta chains from one sample sequenced in a study of beta chain features in type 1 diabetes. General study points: Moderate but significant shortening of TCRB CDR3s was recorded in all four CD4+ subsets from Type 1 diabetes patients.

Reverse transcription of all isolated RNA meant that expressed TCRB transcripts were sequenced. TCRdb's copy holds only in-frame clones and misses some; the assay was immunoSEQ multiplex PCR. The data show under 400,000 clones, roughly 12% seen once. The antigens of these receptors remain unknown. Specimen: naive CD4+ T cells from blood. These receptors all come from a woman aged 18-29 years with type 1 diabetes.

The rearrangement links TRBV9 to TRBJ2-1, with TRBD1 identical over 9 bases. Germline trimming cut 0 bases from V and 9 bases from J; bases unmatched to any gene: 4. Per the germline V gene, CDR1 is SGDLS and CDR2 is YYNGEE. The CDR3 has 14 residues. Written as DNA, the CDR3 is TGTGCCAGCAGCGTAGGGGGACAGGGTCCTGAGCAGTTCTTC. Translating it yields CASSVGGQGPEQFF.

This clone came up a few times. This chain links TRBV28 with TRBJ2-3, with TRBD2 matching 14 bases. The CDR3 extends over 19 amino acids. Germline values: CDR1 MDHEN, CDR2 SYDVKM. V lost 4 bases and J lost 5; bases outside the gene matches: 14. The CDR3 here is CASSSLRRLAGGPLDTQYF. The CDR3 DNA reads as TGTGCCAGCAGTTCCTTGCGGAGACTAGCGGGAGGGCCTCTAGATACGCAGTATTTT. Looking up the rest from reference TRBV28 and TRBJ2-3 gives the full variable domain: DVKVTQSSRYLVKRTGEKVFLECVQDMDHENMFWYRQDPGLGLRLIYFSYDVKMKEKGDIPEGYSVSREKKERFSLILESASTNQTSMYLCASSSLRRLAGGPLDTQYFGPGTRLTVL.

A few counts support this clone. The chain has TRBV5-1 and TRBJ2-1; 9 bases fit TRBD2. J lost 5 bases, V lost 2 bases, and 5 bases had no gene match. The CDR3 is 15 residues long. Germline lookup yields CDR1 SGHRS and CDR2 YFSETQ. Here the CDR3 reads CASSFAGGLHNEQFF. CDR3 DNA sequence: TGCGCCAGCAGCTTTGCGGGGGGGCTCCACAATGAGCAGTTCTTC.

This chain uses TRBV18 with TRBJ2-7; the D gene is possibly TRBD1 (5 bases). Per the germline V gene, CDR1 is KGHSH and CDR2 is LQKENI. V was clipped by 4 bases and J by 1 base, with 5 bases between them. The CDR3 covers 12 residues. The CDR3 region has the DNA TGTGCCAGCTCACAGGGGTCCTACGAGCAGTACTTC. This translates into CASSQGSYEQYF.

This rearrangement joins TRBV18 to TRBJ1-1; no clear D. The CDR3 sequence is 13 residues long. Germline V gene lookup returns CDR1 KGHSH and CDR2 LQKENI. The V gene lost 3 bases and the J gene lost 10 bases, with 15 bases spanning the gap. This CDR3 reads CASSPDIAEAAFF. The CDR3 bases are TGTGCCAGCTCACCTGATATAGCAGAGGCAGCTTTCTTT.

The gene calls are TRBV7-2 and TRBJ2-7; D remains ambiguous. Germline V gives CDR1 SGHTA, CDR2 FQGNSA. V lost 1 base and J 3 bases, leaving 10 bases between the germline ends. This CDR3 comprises 14 residues. CDR3 region: CASSLEPTIYEQYF. In nucleotides, the CDR3 is TGTGCCAGCAGCTTAGAACCAACAATCTACGAGCAGTACTTC.

The table lists this clone with a few counts. The gene calls are TRBV7-6 and TRBJ2-7; 8 bases map to TRBD1. This CDR3 has 15 residues. The V gene's germline CDR1 is SGHVS and CDR2 FNYEAQ. V lost 8 bases and J lost 4; bases outside the gene matches: 13. In DNA, the CDR3 is TGTGCCAGCGGCGCCGGGGCAGGGGGCGCATACGAGCAGTACTTC. Translated: CASGAGAGGAYEQYF.

This chain connects TRBV14 to TRBJ2-7; TRBD2 matches at 7 bases. The V gene end was trimmed by 4 bases and the J gene end by 2 bases; junction bases not matched to a gene: 8. The CDR3 sequence is 15 residues long. Germline V gives CDR1 SGHDN, CDR2 FVKESK. The CDR3 region has the DNA TGTGCCAGCAGCCCCCTGGGGACTACTCCCTACGAGCAGTACTTC. Translated, it gives CASSPLGTTPYEQYF. The entire variable domain, with the rest obtained from reference TRBV14 and TRBJ2-7, is as follows: EAGVTQFPSHSVIEKGQTVTLRCDPISGHDNLYWYRRVMGKEIKFLLHFVKESKQDESGMPNNRFLAERTGGTYSTLKVQPAELEDSGVYFCASSPLGTTPYEQYFGPGTRLTVT.

The gene calls are TRBV10-3 and TRBJ1-2, with D possibly TRBD1 on 5 matching bases. Germline CDR1 reads ENHRY; CDR2 reads SYGVKD. V lost 0 bases and J 1 base, leaving 12 bases between the germline ends. The CDR3 has 16 residues. The CDR3 is CAISESRQSLNYGYTF. Here the CDR3 DNA reads TGTGCCATCAGTGAGTCCAGACAGAGCCTTAACTATGGCTACACCTTC.

The J gene is TRBJ2-3, the V gene TRBV11-2; 8 bases fit TRBD2. CDR1 is SGHAT and CDR2 is FQNNGV in the germline V gene. CDR3 length: 18 amino acids. Germline trimming cut 4 bases from V and 0 bases from J; bases unmatched to any gene: 12. The CDR3 loop reads CASSSYRGGRGSTDTQYF. The CDR3 DNA reads as TGTGCCAGCAGCTCATACCGGGGGGGCCGAGGGAGCACAGATACGCAGTATTTT.

This chain joins TRBV28 and TRBJ1-1; D unclear. V was cut by 8 bases and J by 4 bases, with 8 bases left in between. This CDR3 contains 11 residues. Germline V CDR1 and CDR2: MDHEN, SYDVKM. DNA of the CDR3: TGTGCCAGCCTGGAGCGCACTGAAGCTTTCTTT. Translating gives CASLERTEAFF. Based on the CDR3 plus reference TRBV28 and TRBJ1-1, the full variable domain is DVKVTQSSRYLVKRTGEKVFLECVQDMDHENMFWYRQDPGLGLRLIYFSYDVKMKEKGDIPEGYSVSREKKERFSLILESASTNQTSMYLCASLERTEAFFGQGTRLTVV.

Points on this clone: At the DNA level, this CDR3 is encoded by other sequences in the same sample as well. The gene calls are TRBV7-2 and TRBJ2-5; D may be TRBD2 (7 bases). The CDR3 sequence is 14 residues long. V gave up 3 bases and J gave up 2 bases, with 10 bases separating them. Germline V gives CDR1 SGHTA, CDR2 FQGNSA. In DNA form, the CDR3 reads TGTGCCAGCAGCTTGAGCGGGACACAAGAGACCCAGTACTTC. Translating gives CASSLSGTQETQYF.

The rearrangement uses TRBV7-3 and TRBJ2-5; possibly TRBD2 for D (5 bases). The CDR3 is made up of 13 amino acids. Trimming stripped 3 bases from V and 4 bases from J, with 9 bases between. Germline V gene data show CDR1 as SGHTA and CDR2 as FQGTGA. The CDR3 region has the DNA TGTGCCAGCAGCTTCAGCGGAAGAGAGACCCAGTACTTC. Residues: CASSFSGRETQYF.